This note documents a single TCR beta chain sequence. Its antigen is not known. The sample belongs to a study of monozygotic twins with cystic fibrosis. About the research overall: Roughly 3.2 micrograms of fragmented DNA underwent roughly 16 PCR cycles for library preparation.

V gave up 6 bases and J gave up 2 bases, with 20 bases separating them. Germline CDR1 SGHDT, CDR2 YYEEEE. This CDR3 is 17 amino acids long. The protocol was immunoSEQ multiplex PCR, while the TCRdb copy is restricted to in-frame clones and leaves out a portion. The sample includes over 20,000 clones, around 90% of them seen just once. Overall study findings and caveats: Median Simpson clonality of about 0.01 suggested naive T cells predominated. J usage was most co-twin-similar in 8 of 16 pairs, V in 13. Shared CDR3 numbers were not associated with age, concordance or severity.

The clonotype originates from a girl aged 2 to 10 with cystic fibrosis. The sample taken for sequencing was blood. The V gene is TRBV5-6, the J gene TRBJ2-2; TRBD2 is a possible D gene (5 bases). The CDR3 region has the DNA TGTGCCAGCACCTTAGACCCCGAGGGTCTCAACACCGGGGAGCTGTTTTTT. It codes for CASTLDPEGLNTGELFF.